This paragraph reports one T cell receptor (beta chain). The authors ran a second PCR of 7 to 11 cycles using a sample-barcoded 5' primer and a J-beta primer mix. TCRdb called the 5' RACE reads again in MiXCR, with one record for every CDR3 protein. In the table there are 650,000 to 800,000 distinct CDR3 sequences, around two fifths of which are singletons. The data stem from a study of blood T cells in healthy people across ages. The CDR3 is 14 residues long. Trimming removed 4 bases from V and 4 bases from J, with 14 bases in between. In germline, CDR1 is SGHRS, CDR2 YFSETQ. This rearrangement joins TRBV5-1 to TRBJ1-2; D is possibly TRBD1 (6 bases). The TCR comes from a man in his 60s in good health. The sequenced sample was blood. CDR3 loop: CASSPGQQSYGYTF. CDR3 sequence (DNA): TGCGCCAGCAGCCCCGGACAGCAAAGCTATGGCTACACCTTC.